Listed below are T cell receptor beta chains from one sample, sequenced in a study of PD-L1 blockade in urothelial cancer. The protocol was immunoSEQ multiplex PCR, while the TCRdb copy is restricted to in-frame clones and leaves out a portion. The data hold about 88,000 clones, with 70% to 90% observed a single time. This sample comprised PBMCs, obtained around atezolizumab (anti-PD-L1) treatment. The receptors here all came from a woman of 80 years or more with urothelial cancer. CDR3s include the opening cysteine and the closing phenylalanine or tryptophan. The order of the fields is CDR3 DNA, CDR3 protein, clone size, V gene, J gene, D gene. A D gene is named only where the DNA matches it firmly. The listing skips clone size in some rows; elsewhere it reads once, few, many or a size class.

CDR3nt: TGTGCCAGCAGCGCCCGCGGGGGCCGACAAGAGACCCAGTACTTC
CDR3aa: CASSARGGRQETQYF
abundance: once
v_gene: TRBV7-3
j_gene: TRBJ2-5
d_gene: NA

CDR3nt: TGCGCCAGCGGCGGAGGACTAGCGGGAGGTTTTCGCGAGCAGTACTTC
CDR3aa: CASGGGLAGGFREQYF
abundance: NA
v_gene: TRBV5-1
j_gene: TRBJ2-7
d_gene: TRBD2

CDR3nt: TGTGCCAGCAGGGGGGGGATCCCTCCCCAACAGCTGGCTGAAGCTTTCTTT
CDR3aa: CASRGGIPPQQLAEAFF
abundance: NA
v_gene: TRBV25-1
j_gene: TRBJ1-1
d_gene: NA

CDR3nt: TGTGCCAGCAGTCGACGGTGGGGAGGGGCCAAAAACATTCAGTACTTC
CDR3aa: CASSRRWGGAKNIQYF
abundance: NA
v_gene: TRBV11-3
j_gene: TRBJ2-4
d_gene: TRBD2

CDR3nt: TGTGCCATCAGCGATAGGGGGCGAACTGAAGCTTTCTTT
CDR3aa: CAISDRGRTEAFF
abundance: NA
v_gene: TRBV10-3
j_gene: TRBJ1-1
d_gene: TRBD1

CDR3nt: TGTGCCAGCAGCCGCCCGGGGGTCCGCGGGAATGAGCAGTTCTTC
CDR3aa: CASSRPGVRGNEQFF
abundance: NA
v_gene: TRBV27
j_gene: TRBJ2-1
d_gene: NA

CDR3nt: TGTGCCAGCAGTTCGAGCGGGGGGGATGAAGCTTTCTTT
CDR3aa: CASSSSGGDEAFF
abundance: NA
v_gene: TRBV5-4
j_gene: TRBJ1-1
d_gene: NA

CDR3nt: TGTGCCAGCAGCCCCGGGACAGCCGTATACACAGATACGCAGTATTTT
CDR3aa: CASSPGTAVYTDTQYF
abundance: NA
v_gene: TRBV7-3
j_gene: TRBJ2-3
d_gene: TRBD1

CDR3nt: TGTGCCACCAGCTTAACCGGGAGAAACTCCTACGAGCAGTACTTC
CDR3aa: CATSLTGRNSYEQYF
abundance: NA
v_gene: TRBV15
j_gene: TRBJ2-7
d_gene: NA

CDR3nt: TGCGCCAGCAGCCTAAGACAGGGCACAGATACGCAGTATTTT
CDR3aa: CASSLRQGTDTQYF
abundance: NA
v_gene: TRBV5-1
j_gene: TRBJ2-3
d_gene: NA